The 21 T cell receptor beta chains listed next were all sequenced from one sample in a study of cytomegalovirus exposure and HLA in healthy donors. The PCR made use of 60 Vbeta and 13 Jbeta primers. Libraries were prepared by immunoSEQ multiplex PCR; TCRdb keeps only in-frame clonotypes and omits some of them. Of about 190,000 clones listed, about 80% are singletons. The sample taken for sequencing was PBMCs. These receptors all stem from a woman between 40 and 55 years old in good health and CMV-seronegative.

This chain links TRBV5-5 with TRBJ2-3; D is perhaps TRBD1 (6 bases). The ends were cut back, 1 base at V and 2 bases at J, with 11 bases in the middle. Germline V lookup: CDR1 SGHKS, CDR2 YYEKEE (reference sequence). There are 15 residues in the CDR3. In DNA form, the CDR3 reads TGTGCCAGCAGCTTGCTCCAGGGGATCACAGATACGCAGTATTTT. Protein product: CASSLLQGITDTQYF. Looking up the rest from reference TRBV5-5 and TRBJ2-3 gives the full variable domain: DAGVTQSPTHLIKTRGQQVTLRCSPISGHKSVSWYQQVLGQGPQFIFQYYEKEERGRGNFPDRFSARQFPNYSSELNVNALLLGDSALYLCASSLLQGITDTQYFGPGTRLTVL.

The chain is built from TRBV19 and TRBJ1-1; the D is unclear. V shed 0 bases and J shed 8 bases, with 25 bases lying between them. Per the germline V gene, CDR1 is LNHDA and CDR2 is SQIVND (reference sequence). The CDR3 has 18 amino acids. The CDR3 DNA reads TGTGCCAGTAGTATAGATTTTTTCCGGGTTAAACCGGGAGAAGAAGCTTTCTTT. This sequence encodes CASSIDFFRVKPGEEAFF.

The rearrangement links TRBV5-1 to TRBJ1-1; the match to TRBD1 covers 7 bases. The length of the CDR3 is 15 residues. V lost 2 bases, J lost 5 bases, and 9 bases stayed unmatched. The V gene's germline CDR1 is SGHRS and CDR2 YFSETQ. The CDR3 loop is CASSFQGEKGTEAFF. CDR3 bases: TGCGCCAGCAGCTTCCAGGGGGAAAAAGGAACTGAAGCTTTCTTT.

The chain has TRBV5-5 and TRBJ1-1, with D possibly matching TRBD1 (5 bases). The CDR3 totals 20 residues. Germline CDR1 is SGHKS and CDR2 is YYEKEE (reference sequence). V was clipped by 0 bases and J by 0 bases, with 24 bases between them. In DNA form, the CDR3 reads TGTGCCAGCAGCTTGGGGCGTCGTAGGCCAGGGCAACTCATGAACACTGAAGCTTTCTTT. Amino acids: CASSLGRRRPGQLMNTEAFF.

The chain employs TRBV5-1 and TRBJ2-1; 8 positions match TRBD1. The CDR3 is made up of 15 amino acids. CDR1 and CDR2 from the germline V gene are SGHRS and YFSETQ. V trimming: 4 bases; J trimming: 8 bases; junction bases outside the gene matches: 11. The CDR3 DNA follows: TGCGCCAGCAGCCCACCGACAGGGGTCGGGGATGAGCAGTTCTTC. Encoded protein: CASSPPTGVGDEQFF.

The V call is TRBV11-3, the J call TRBJ2-7, with 12 bases identical to TRBD2. Germline lookup yields CDR1 SGHNT and CDR2 YENEEA. Germline trimming cut 5 bases from V and 1 base from J; bases unmatched to any gene: 3. The CDR3 covers 15 residues. DNA of the CDR3: TGTGCCAGCAGCCCTACTAGCGGGGGGTCCTACGAGCAGTACTTC. Amino acids: CASSPTSGGSYEQYF.

J is TRBJ1-1 and V is TRBV19; D is perhaps TRBD1 (6 bases). The CDR3 is 15 residues long. Germline assignment: CDR1 LNHDA and CDR2 SQIVND (reference sequence). V lost 6 bases and J 2 bases, leaving 16 bases between the germline ends. In DNA, the CDR3 is TGTGCCAGTAGGACACGCCGACAGGACAACACTGAAGCTTTCTTT. It codes for CASRTRRQDNTEAFF.

V is TRBV2 and J is TRBJ1-1; 12 bases fit TRBD1. The V gene's germline CDR1 is SNHLY and CDR2 FYNNEI. The CDR3 has 13 residues. V trimming: 6 bases; J trimming: 10 bases; junction bases outside the gene matches: 6. CDR3 coding DNA: TGTGCCAGCAGCGCGGGACAGGGGGCGAGAGCTTTCTTT. This encodes CASSAGQGARAFF.

V gene TRBV7-3 combines with J gene TRBJ1-4; TRBD1 might be the D (5 bases). Germline-derived CDR1 and CDR2 are SGHTA and FQGTGA. This CDR3 contains 14 residues. Trimming left V 6 bases short and J 8 bases short, with 16 bases between. CDR3 in amino acids: CASSFTREREKLFF. Here the CDR3 DNA reads TGTGCCAGCAGTTTCACCAGGGAACGAGAAAAACTGTTTTTT.

The CDR3 protein is CAISGVDFTYNEQFF. DNA of the CDR3: TGTGCCATCAGTGGTGTGGACTTCACCTACAATGAGCAGTTCTTC. The V and J genes are TRBV10-3 and TRBJ2-1; weak D call: TRBD2 (5 bases). Germline CDR1 ENHRY, CDR2 SYGVKD. This CDR3 is 15 amino acids long. V dropped 4 bases and J dropped 2 bases, with 12 bases sitting between them.

About this clone itself: Different DNA sequences within this sample yield the same CDR3. This chain uses TRBV30 with TRBJ1-1; D perhaps matches TRBD1 (5 bases). Trimming took off 3 bases at V and 1 base at J, with 6 bases between the two ends. CDR1 GTSNPN and CDR2 SVGIG come from the germline V gene (reference sequence). The CDR3 totals 12 residues. CDR3: CAWSRENTEAFF. The CDR3 DNA sequence: TGTGCCTGGAGCAGGGAGAACACTGAAGCTTTCTTT.

This CDR3 reads CASSLYAYGELFF. CDR3 nucleotide sequence: TGTGCCAGCAGCTTATATGCGTACGGGGAGCTGTTTTTT. The chain combines TRBV7-2 with TRBJ2-2; D not resolved. Trimming took off 2 bases at V and 7 bases at J, with 8 bases between the two ends. This CDR3 spans 13 amino acids. The germline V gene has CDR1 SGHTA and CDR2 FQGNSA.

The J gene is TRBJ2-1, the V gene TRBV28; TRBD2 matches 10 bases. The CDR3 length is 14 residues. From germline, CDR1 is MDHEN and CDR2 SYDVKM. V trimming: 5 bases; J trimming: 6 bases; junction bases outside the gene matches: 4. CDR3 nucleotides: TGTGCCAGCAGTACAAGCGGGAGGGCCAATGAGCAGTTCTTC. It is translated as CASSTSGRANEQFF.

This clone has just a few counts. The chain employs TRBV5-1 and TRBJ2-7; D is ambiguous. In germline, CDR1 is SGHRS, CDR2 YFSETQ. This CDR3 region has 13 residues. The CDR3 DNA sequence: TGTGCCAGCAGCCGGGTCGGCTCCTACGAGCAGTACGTC. It codes for CASSRVGSYEQYV.

The chain couples TRBV30 to TRBJ2-7, with TRBD2 identical over 13 bases. This CDR3 spans 16 amino acids. V was clipped by 5 bases and J by 5 bases; unmatched bases: 12. Per germline, CDR1 GTSNPN and CDR2 SVGIG (reference sequence). CDR3 in amino acids: CAWANGLAGDGDEQYF. CDR3 bases: TGTGCCTGGGCCAACGGACTAGCGGGAGATGGCGACGAGCAGTACTTC.

The J gene is TRBJ2-5, the V gene TRBV30; 8 bases agree with TRBD1. The J segment lost 4 bases and the V segment lost 2 bases, leaving 9 bases of the junction unmatched. This CDR3 contains 15 residues. Germline assignment: CDR1 GTSNPN and CDR2 SVGIG (reference sequence). The CDR3 bases are TGTGCCTGGAGTCAGGACAGGGCCGCCAGAGAGACCCAGTACTTC. Amino acids: CAWSQDRAARETQYF.

The gene calls are TRBV27 and TRBJ2-2, with 8 bases identical to TRBD1. Trimming removed 7 bases from V and 5 bases from J; junction bases left unmatched: 6. Looked up from germline, CDR1 is MNHEY and CDR2 is SMNVEV (reference sequence). The CDR3 has 14 residues. The CDR3 coding sequence is TGTGCCAGCACCACCCGGACAGGGACCGGGGAGCTGTTTTTT. Residues: CASTTRTGTGELFF.

The chain joins TRBV6-5 to TRBJ1-1; 8 bases are a match to TRBD1. Germline CDR1 and CDR2: MNHEY and SVGAGI. J lost 4 bases, V lost 2 bases, and 6 bases had no gene match. The CDR3 loop spans 15 amino acids. DNA for the CDR3: TGTGCCAGCAGTTACAAGACAGGGGCCGTCACTGAAGCTTTCTTT. Translated: CASSYKTGAVTEAFF.

V gene TRBV30 combines with J gene TRBJ2-1, with 12 bases identical to TRBD2. Germline V gives CDR1 GTSNPN, CDR2 SVGIG (reference sequence). J was trimmed by 7 bases and V by 0 bases; bases with no gene match: 4. The CDR3 extends over 15 amino acids. The CDR3 DNA sequence: TGTGCCTGGAGTGTCGGACTAGCGGGATCAAATGAGCAGTTCTTC. Protein product: CAWSVGLAGSNEQFF.

The chain uses TRBV27 and TRBJ2-5; TRBD2 matches 7 bases. The CDR3 is 14 residues long. Germline lookup yields CDR1 MNHEY and CDR2 SMNVEV (reference sequence). The ends lost 6 bases at V and 1 base at J; junction bases unmatched: 5. This chain's CDR3 is CASSALAAQETQYF. DNA of the CDR3: TGTGCCAGCAGCGCTCTAGCGGCCCAAGAGACCCAGTACTTC.

The CDR3 region is CSADRDSRNEQFF. Written as DNA, the CDR3 is TGCAGCGCCGACAGGGATAGTAGGAATGAGCAGTTCTTC. The rearrangement links TRBV29-1 to TRBJ2-1; 7 nucleotides agree with TRBD1. There are 13 residues in the CDR3. The germline V gene has CDR1 SQVTM and CDR2 ANQGSEA. J gave up 7 bases and V 7 bases, and 10 bases lay outside the gene matches.